A single sample gave rise to the 21 T cell receptor beta chains below, sequenced in a study of T cell repertoires in cytomegalovirus infection. No cognate antigen is known for these TCRs. TCRdb ran MiXCR on the reads and lists one entry per CDR3 protein. Of 200,000 to 250,000 distinct CDR3 sequences detected, about 40% appear once; the ten largest clones hold 59%. The sequencing used CD8+ T cells from cultured PBMCs, collected from culture after CMV antigen stimulation. Every receptor here comes from a human donor in good health (CMV status not recorded). Some clones in this sample may be carry-over from other donors' samples.

This clonotype has just a few counts. The chain employs TRBV29-1 and TRBJ2-7; D is possibly TRBD1 (5 bases). The germline V gene encodes CDR1 SQVTM and CDR2 ANQGSEA. The CDR3 loop spans 14 amino acids. Deletions cut 0 bases from V and 5 bases from J, with 14 bases between. In DNA, the CDR3 is TGCAGCGTTGAAGACTGGGGCCGGTACCACGAGCAGTACTTC. Translating it yields CSVEDWGRYHEQYF.

The chain combines TRBV7-3 with TRBJ2-5; D possibly corresponds to TRBD2 (6 bases). V was shortened by 5 bases and J by 5 bases, with 15 bases between the two germline ends. Germline values: CDR1 SGHTA, CDR2 FQGTGA. This CDR3 is built from 14 residues. The CDR3 DNA sequence: TGTGCCAGCAGCCCTGGAGGGGCGGGGGAGACCCAGTACTTC. As protein: CASSPGGAGETQYF.

V usage is TRBV2 and J usage is TRBJ2-5, with unresolved D. The ends were cut back, 1 base at V and 1 base at J, with 10 bases in the middle. Germline loops: CDR1 SNHLY, CDR2 FYNNEI. The length of the CDR3 is 15 residues. The CDR3 region is CASSEGRSGQETQYF. As DNA, the CDR3 is TGTGCCAGCAGTGAAGGTCGGTCAGGCCAAGAGACCCAGTACTTC.

The chain couples TRBV6-5 to TRBJ1-1; 7 bases match TRBD1. CDR1 and CDR2 from the germline V gene are MNHEY and SVGAGI. The ends lost 0 bases at V and 4 bases at J; junction bases unmatched: 5. CDR3 length: 15 amino acids. The CDR3 DNA sequence: TGTGCCAGCAGTTACTCTAGCAGGGGGGGCACTGAAGCTTTCTTT. Residues: CASSYSSRGGTEAFF.

The chain joins TRBV6-2 or TRBV6-3 to TRBJ2-1; 12 positions agree with TRBD2. From germline, CDR1 is MNHEY and CDR2 SVGEGT. J lost 5 bases, V lost 6 bases, and 5 bases had no gene match. The CDR3 runs 15 residues. CDR3 nucleotides: TGTGCCAGCAGATCTACTAGCGGGAGGAACAATGAGCAGTTCTTC. This translates into CASRSTSGRNNEQFF.

The chain carries TRBV6-1 and TRBJ2-7; 9 bases are a match to TRBD2. The CDR3 has 14 residues. V was pared by 6 bases and J by 0 bases, with 3 bases of the junction left unmatched. Germline CDR1 MNHNS, CDR2 SASEGT. CDR3 sequence: CASRLAGLSYEQYF. The CDR3 DNA reads as TGTGCCAGCAGGCTAGCGGGGCTCTCCTACGAGCAGTACTTC.

J is TRBJ2-2 and V is TRBV5-4; 8 positions agree with TRBD2. The CDR3 covers 17 residues. V lost 0 bases, J lost 4 bases, and 8 bases stayed unmatched. CDR1 SGHNT and CDR2 YYREEE come from the germline V gene (reference sequence). CDR3 region: CASSLVGILAVTGELFF. The DNA for the CDR3 is TGTGCCAGCAGCTTGGTGGGAATACTAGCGGTCACCGGGGAGCTGTTTTTT.

This clonotype was recorded a few times. The rearrangement links TRBV5-6 to TRBJ2-6; perhaps TRBD2 as D (6 bases). V was pared by 4 bases and J by 9 bases, with 23 bases between. The V gene's germline CDR1 is SGHDT and CDR2 YYEEEE. The length of the CDR3 is 17 residues. CDR3 region: CASSQPGGDLRDNVLTF. In DNA, the CDR3 is TGTGCCAGCAGCCAACCCGGGGGAGACCTTCGGGACAACGTCCTGACTTTC.

V gene TRBV4-1 combines with J gene TRBJ2-5, with D maybe TRBD1 (5 bases). Trimming cost V 0 bases and J 4 bases, with 12 bases left between them. This CDR3 comprises 15 residues. Germline-derived CDR1 and CDR2 are MGHRA and YSYEKL. DNA of the CDR3: TGCGCCAGCAGCCAAGAGAGGACAAGAGGAGAGACCCAGTACTTC. Amino acid sequence: CASSQERTRGETQYF.

The chain uses TRBV15 and TRBJ1-5, with D uncertain. Germline CDR1 is LNHNV and CDR2 is YYDKDF (reference sequence). CDR3 length: 16 amino acids. V dropped 5 bases and J dropped 4 bases, with 18 bases sitting between them. This CDR3 reads CATSRIGHTSNQPQHF. CDR3 nucleotide sequence: TGTGCCACCAGCCGGATAGGGCATACTTCAAATCAGCCCCAGCATTTT.

The chain carries TRBV12-3 or TRBV12-4 and TRBJ2-3, with D possibly TRBD2 on 6 matching bases. The CDR3 consists of 13 residues. Trimming left V 8 bases short and J 3 bases short, with 12 bases between. The DNA of the CDR3 is TGTGCCAGCCGTGGAGGGCAGACAGATACGCAGTATTTT. Translation gives CASRGGQTDTQYF.

This clonotype appeared a few times. The J gene is TRBJ1-6, the V gene TRBV5-4, with no clear D. CDR1 SGHNT and CDR2 YYREEE come from the germline V gene (reference sequence). Trimming removed 1 base from V and 7 bases from J, with 12 bases in between. This CDR3 contains 15 residues. CDR3: CASSLKSRGNSPLHF. Here the CDR3 DNA reads TGTGCCAGCAGCTTGAAATCTCGGGGAAATTCACCCCTCCACTTT.

The chain is built from TRBV2 and TRBJ2-3, with unresolved D. This CDR3 is 15 amino acids long. The V gene's germline CDR1 is SNHLY and CDR2 FYNNEI. Trimming removed 8 bases from V and 0 bases from J, with 15 bases in between. The CDR3 loop is CASEVAPGSTDTQYF. For the CDR3, the DNA is TGTGCCAGCGAGGTGGCTCCGGGCAGCACAGATACGCAGTATTTT.

This chain joins TRBV6-5 and TRBJ2-2; D is ambiguous. The CDR3 consists of 11 residues. The V gene lost 2 bases and the J gene lost 7 bases, with 2 bases spanning the gap. CDR1 is MNHEY, CDR2 SVGAGI, per germline. This CDR3 is CASSYGGELFF. CDR3 nucleotide sequence: TGTGCCAGCAGTTACGGCGGGGAGCTGTTTTTT.

J is TRBJ2-1 and V is TRBV19; D not resolved. CDR1 is LNHDA and CDR2 is SQIVND in the germline V gene (reference sequence). V was pared by 3 bases and J by 6 bases, with 15 bases between. This CDR3 has 15 amino acids. The CDR3 DNA reads TGTGCCAGTAGTATTGATGGGCCCATCTTCAATGAGCAGTTCTTC. Residues: CASSIDGPIFNEQFF.

The V gene is TRBV3-1, the J gene TRBJ1-1, with 7 bases aligning to TRBD1. From germline, CDR1 is LGHDT and CDR2 YNNKEL (reference sequence). The CDR3 is 18 amino acids. V trimming: 3 bases; J trimming: 1 base; junction bases outside the gene matches: 14. The CDR3 protein is CASSHKSDRDLGNTEAFF. Written as DNA, the CDR3 is TGTGCCAGCAGCCATAAATCTGACAGGGACCTGGGGAACACTGAAGCTTTCTTT.

This chain joins TRBV20-1 and TRBJ2-7; a possible D gene is TRBD1 (6 bases). The CDR3 has 15 residues. V was shortened by 6 bases and J by 7 bases, with 25 bases between the two germline ends. CDR1 and CDR2 (germline): DFQATT, SNEGSKA (reference sequence). This chain's CDR3 is CSATITGTLLGEQYF. DNA for the CDR3: TGCAGTGCAACCATTACCGGGACACTCCTGGGGGAGCAGTACTTC.

The chain has TRBV20-1 and TRBJ2-5; D perhaps matches TRBD2 (6 bases). The V gene's germline CDR1 is DFQATT and CDR2 SNEGSKA (reference sequence). The CDR3 runs to 15 residues. Trimming stripped 3 bases from V and 4 bases from J, with 18 bases between. The CDR3, as DNA: TGCAGTGCTAGGACCCCGGGGGAGATGCTAGAGACCCAGTACTTC. Encoded protein: CSARTPGEMLETQYF.

The chain links TRBV6-6 to TRBJ1-4; 7 bases map to TRBD1. The CDR3 totals 17 residues. Germline trimming cut 7 bases from V and 4 bases from J; bases unmatched to any gene: 15. CDR1 is MNHNY, CDR2 SVGAGI, per germline (reference sequence). Here the CDR3 reads CASTRRDSTLLNEKLFF. The CDR3 nucleotides read TGTGCCAGCACTCGGCGGGACAGTACCCTCCTTAATGAAAAACTGTTTTTT.

This clonotype was seen repeatedly, ten times or more. This sequence joins TRBV7-8 and TRBJ2-5; TRBD1 matches 9 bases. The V gene's germline CDR1 is SGHVS and CDR2 FQNEAQ. The trim removed 5 bases at V and 6 bases at J, leaving 13 bases unmatched. This CDR3 is 16 amino acids long. The CDR3 DNA sequence: TGTGCCAGCAGCCTCTACCTCGACAGGGGGAAGAAGACCCAGTACTTC. This gives the protein CASSLYLDRGKKTQYF.

V and J are TRBV6-1 and TRBJ2-7, with D possibly TRBD2 on 6 matching bases. Trimming removed 8 bases at V and 7 bases at J, with 21 bases between. The CDR3 length is 14 residues. Germline V lookup: CDR1 MNHNS, CDR2 SASEGT. Written as DNA, the CDR3 is TGTGCCAGCGGACTAATAAATAGCAGGGAAGAGCAGTACTTC. This sequence encodes CASGLINSREEQYF.